This TCR beta chain was identified during a study of post-analysis software for immune sequencing data. At the level of the study: The courses of disease that were included comprised relapsing-remitting, secondary progressive and progressive-relapsing multiple sclerosis.

In the case of this clonotype: Its antigen remains unknown.

Unique molecular identifiers were present in the TCR beta cDNA libraries. TCRdb re-analysed the PCR reads in MiXCR, keeping a single row per CDR3 protein. The data show about 810,000 distinct CDR3 sequences, around 50% seen once. Whole-study findings and limits: Pronounced co-clustering by F measure was evident among identically batched samples. Significantly decreased normalized Chao1 diversity was recorded for multiple sclerosis patients relative to controls.

Sequences were obtained from blood. This clonotype originated in a girl aged 10 to 17 with multiple sclerosis.

As DNA, the CDR3 is TGTGCCAGCAGCGTAGAAGGGACTAGCAGGAATGAGCAGTTCTTC. Protein sequence: CASSVEGTSRNEQFF. The J gene is TRBJ2-1, the V gene TRBV9; 9 positions agree with TRBD2. Germline CDR1 is SGDLS and CDR2 is YYNGEE. The CDR3 has 15 residues. The V gene end was trimmed by 0 bases and the J gene end by 7 bases; junction bases not matched to a gene: 5.